The entry below gives a single T cell receptor beta chain sequence along with its context. Antigen: not known. Looked up from germline, CDR1 is MNHEY and CDR2 is SMNVEV (reference sequence). V shed 6 bases, J shed 2 bases, and the junction held 4 bases outside the gene matches. This CDR3 is built from 14 residues. These data originate in a study of CD8+ T cells in alopecia areata. Whole-study context: The study gave treated patients oral tofacitinib at 5 to 10 mg twice daily. Tofacitinib therapy took 6 to 18 months; 6 months off drug came after. Findings and limits, study-wide: Lesional scalp displayed greater clonality than normal scalp, most notably in alopecia totalis/universalis.

The investigators collected lesional scalp punch biopsies and peripheral blood from alopecia areata patients. Reverse transcription of extracted RNA yielded cDNA, which provided the sequencing template. The table came from immunoSEQ multiplex PCR; TCRdb's copy has only in-frame clones and leaves some out. This sample has about 130,000 clones, with around 50% found just once. This chain joins TRBV27 and TRBJ1-2; 9 nucleotides agree with TRBD1. The sequencing used CD4+ T cells sorted from blood, collected at week 0. The sequence derives from a human donor with alopecia areata. The DNA of the CDR3 is TGTGCCAGCAGGGGAACAGGGGGCAACTATGGCTACACCTTC. Its protein is CASRGTGGNYGYTF.